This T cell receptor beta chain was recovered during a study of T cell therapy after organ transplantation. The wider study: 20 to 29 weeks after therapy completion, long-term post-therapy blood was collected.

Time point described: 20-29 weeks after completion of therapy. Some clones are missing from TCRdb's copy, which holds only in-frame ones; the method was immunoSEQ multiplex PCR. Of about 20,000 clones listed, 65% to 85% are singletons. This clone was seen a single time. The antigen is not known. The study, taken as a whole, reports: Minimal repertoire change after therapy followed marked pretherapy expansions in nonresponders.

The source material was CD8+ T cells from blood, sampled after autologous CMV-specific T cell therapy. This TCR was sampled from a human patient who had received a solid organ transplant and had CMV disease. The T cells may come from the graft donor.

For the CDR3, the DNA is TGTGCCAGTAGTATACTTGGGGTTCTAAACTCCTACAATGAGCAGTTCTTC. Amino acid sequence: CASSILGVLNSYNEQFF. The chain employs TRBV19 and TRBJ2-1; D is uncertain. This CDR3 has 17 residues. Germline assignment: CDR1 LNHDA and CDR2 SQIVND (reference sequence). V lost 2 bases and J 0 bases, leaving 14 bases between the germline ends.